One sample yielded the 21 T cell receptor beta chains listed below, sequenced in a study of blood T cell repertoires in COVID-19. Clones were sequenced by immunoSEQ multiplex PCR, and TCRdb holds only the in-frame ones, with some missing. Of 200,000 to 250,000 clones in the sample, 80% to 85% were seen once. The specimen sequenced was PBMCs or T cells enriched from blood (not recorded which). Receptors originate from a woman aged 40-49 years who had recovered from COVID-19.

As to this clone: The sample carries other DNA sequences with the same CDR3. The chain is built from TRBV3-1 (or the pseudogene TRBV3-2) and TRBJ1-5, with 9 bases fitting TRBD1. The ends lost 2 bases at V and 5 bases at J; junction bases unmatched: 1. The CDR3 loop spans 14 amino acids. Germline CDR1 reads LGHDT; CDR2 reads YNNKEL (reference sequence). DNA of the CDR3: TGTGCCAGCAGCCAAAGGACAGGGGATCAGCCCCAGCATTTT. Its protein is CASSQRTGDQPQHF.

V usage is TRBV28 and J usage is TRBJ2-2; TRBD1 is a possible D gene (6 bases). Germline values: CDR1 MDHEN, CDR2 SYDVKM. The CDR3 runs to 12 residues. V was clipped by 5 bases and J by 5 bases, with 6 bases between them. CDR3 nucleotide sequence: TGTGCCAGCAGTGACAGGACCGGGGAGCTGTTTTTT. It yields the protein CASSDRTGELFF.

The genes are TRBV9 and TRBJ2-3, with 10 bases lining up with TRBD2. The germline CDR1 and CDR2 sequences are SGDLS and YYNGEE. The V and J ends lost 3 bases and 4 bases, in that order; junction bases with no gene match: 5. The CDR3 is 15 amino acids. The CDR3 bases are TGTGCCAGCAGCGCAGCGGGAGGGCCCCCAGATACGCAGTATTTT. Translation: CASSAAGGPPDTQYF. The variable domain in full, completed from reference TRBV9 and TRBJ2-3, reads DSGVTQTPKHLITATGQRVTLRCSPRSGDLSVYWYQQSLDQGLQFLIQYYNGEERAKGNILERFSAQQFPDLHSELNLSSLELGDSALYFCASSAAGGPPDTQYFGPGTRLTVL.

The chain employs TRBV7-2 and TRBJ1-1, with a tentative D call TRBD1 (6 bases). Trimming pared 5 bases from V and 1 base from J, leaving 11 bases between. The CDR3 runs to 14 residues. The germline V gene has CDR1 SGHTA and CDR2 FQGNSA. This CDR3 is CASSPFRGNTEAFF. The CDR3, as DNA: TGTGCCAGCAGCCCCTTCAGGGGGAACACTGAAGCTTTCTTT.

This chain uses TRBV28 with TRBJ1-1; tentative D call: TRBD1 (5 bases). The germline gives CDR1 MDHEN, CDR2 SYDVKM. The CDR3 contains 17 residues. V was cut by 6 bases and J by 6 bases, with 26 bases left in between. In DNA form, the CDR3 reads TGTGCCAGCAGCGAAAATATGGGACGGGCGGGATCTTCTGAAGCTTTCTTT. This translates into CASSENMGRAGSSEAFF. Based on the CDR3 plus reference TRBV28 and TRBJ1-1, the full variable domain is DVKVTQSSRYLVKRTGEKVFLECVQDMDHENMFWYRQDPGLGLRLIYFSYDVKMKEKGDIPEGYSVSREKKERFSLILESASTNQTSMYLCASSENMGRAGSSEAFFGQGTRLTVV.

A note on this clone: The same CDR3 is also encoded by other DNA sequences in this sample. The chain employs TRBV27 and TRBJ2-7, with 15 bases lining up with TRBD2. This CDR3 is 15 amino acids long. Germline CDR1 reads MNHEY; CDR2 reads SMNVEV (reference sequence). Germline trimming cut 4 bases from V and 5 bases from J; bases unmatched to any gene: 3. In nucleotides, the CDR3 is TGTGCCAGCAGTTCCGGGACTAGCGGGAGGAACGAGCAGTACTTC. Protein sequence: CASSSGTSGRNEQYF.

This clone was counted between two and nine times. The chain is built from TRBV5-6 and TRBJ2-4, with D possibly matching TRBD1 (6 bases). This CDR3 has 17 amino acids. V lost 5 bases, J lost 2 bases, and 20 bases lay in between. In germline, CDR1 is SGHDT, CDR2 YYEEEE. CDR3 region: CASSDTGSVGTKNIQYF. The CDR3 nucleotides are TGTGCCAGCAGTGATACAGGGTCAGTCGGGACCAAAAACATTCAGTACTTC.

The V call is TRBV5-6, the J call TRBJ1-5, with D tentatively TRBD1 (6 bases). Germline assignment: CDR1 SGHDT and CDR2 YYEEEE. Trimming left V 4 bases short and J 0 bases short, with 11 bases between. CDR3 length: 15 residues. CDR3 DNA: TGTGCCAGCAGCCAGGGGCAGAATAGCAATCAGCCCCAGCATTTT. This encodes CASSQGQNSNQPQHF.

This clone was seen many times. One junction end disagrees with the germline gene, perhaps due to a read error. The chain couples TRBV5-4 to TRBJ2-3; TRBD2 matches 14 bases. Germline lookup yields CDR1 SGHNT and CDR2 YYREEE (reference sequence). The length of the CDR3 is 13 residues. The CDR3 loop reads CASSQLLGLAGDF. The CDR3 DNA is TGTGCCAGCAGCCAACTTCTGGGACTAGCGGGAGATTTT.

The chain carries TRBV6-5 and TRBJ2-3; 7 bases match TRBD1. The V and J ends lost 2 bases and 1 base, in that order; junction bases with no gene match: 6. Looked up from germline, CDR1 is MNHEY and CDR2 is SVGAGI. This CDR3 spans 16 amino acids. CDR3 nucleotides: TGTGCCAGCAGTTACGACAGGGTGGGGGGCACAGATACGCAGTATTTT. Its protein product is CASSYDRVGGTDTQYF.

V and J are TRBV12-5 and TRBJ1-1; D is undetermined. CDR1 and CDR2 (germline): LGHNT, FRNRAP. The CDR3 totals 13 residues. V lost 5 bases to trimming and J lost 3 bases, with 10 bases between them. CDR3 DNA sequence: TGTGCTAGTGGTCCGAGGGAGTACACTGAAGCTTTCTTT. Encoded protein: CASGPREYTEAFF. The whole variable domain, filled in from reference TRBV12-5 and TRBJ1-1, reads DARVTQTPRHKVTEMGQEVTMRCQPILGHNTVFWYRQTMMQGLELLAYFRNRAPLDDSGMPKDRFSAEMPDATLATLKIQPSEPRDSAVYFCASGPREYTEAFFGQGTRLTVV.

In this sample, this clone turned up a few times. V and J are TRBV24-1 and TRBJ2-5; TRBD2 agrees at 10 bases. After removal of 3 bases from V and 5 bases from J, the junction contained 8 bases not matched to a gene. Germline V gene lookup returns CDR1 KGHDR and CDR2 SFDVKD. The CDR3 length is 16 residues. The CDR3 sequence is CATSDPIAGGGETQYF. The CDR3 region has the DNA TGTGCCACCAGTGATCCCATAGCGGGAGGAGGGGAGACCCAGTACTTC.

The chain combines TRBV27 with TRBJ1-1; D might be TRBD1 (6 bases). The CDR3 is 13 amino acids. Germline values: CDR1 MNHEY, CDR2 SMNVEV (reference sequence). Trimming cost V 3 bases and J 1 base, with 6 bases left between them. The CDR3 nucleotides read TGTGCCAGCAGTTTGGACAGGAACACTGAAGCTTTCTTT. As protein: CASSLDRNTEAFF.

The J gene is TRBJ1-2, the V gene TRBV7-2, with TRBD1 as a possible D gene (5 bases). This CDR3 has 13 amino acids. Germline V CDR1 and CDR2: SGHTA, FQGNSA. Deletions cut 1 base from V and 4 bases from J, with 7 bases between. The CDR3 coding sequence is TGTGCCAGCAGCTTAGTCAGGGCCTATGGCTACACCTTC. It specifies CASSLVRAYGYTF.

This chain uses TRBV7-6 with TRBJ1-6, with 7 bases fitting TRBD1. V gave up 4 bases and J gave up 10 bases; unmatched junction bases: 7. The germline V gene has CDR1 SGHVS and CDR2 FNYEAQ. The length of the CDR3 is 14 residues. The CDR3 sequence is CASSSLTGVSPLHF. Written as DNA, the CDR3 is TGTGCCAGCAGCTCCTTAACAGGGGTCTCACCCCTCCACTTT.

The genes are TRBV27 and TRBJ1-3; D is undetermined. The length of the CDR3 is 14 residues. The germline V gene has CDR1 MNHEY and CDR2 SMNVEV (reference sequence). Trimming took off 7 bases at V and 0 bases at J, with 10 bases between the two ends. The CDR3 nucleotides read TGTGCCAGCAAAGGACTCAGCTCTGGAAACACCATATATTTT. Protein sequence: CASKGLSSGNTIYF.

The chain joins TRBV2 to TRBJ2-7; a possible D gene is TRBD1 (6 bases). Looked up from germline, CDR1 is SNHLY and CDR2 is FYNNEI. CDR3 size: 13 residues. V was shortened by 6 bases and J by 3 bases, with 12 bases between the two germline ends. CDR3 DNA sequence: TGTGCCAGCAGACCCAGGGGATTCTACGAGCAGTACGTC. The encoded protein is CASRPRGFYEQYV.

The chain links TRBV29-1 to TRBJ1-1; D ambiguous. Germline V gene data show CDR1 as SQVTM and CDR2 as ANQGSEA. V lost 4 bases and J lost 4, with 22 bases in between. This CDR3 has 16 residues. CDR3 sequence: CSVGGLEGRGSTEAFF. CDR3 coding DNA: TGCAGCGTTGGAGGGTTAGAAGGGCGGGGAAGCACTGAAGCTTTCTTT.

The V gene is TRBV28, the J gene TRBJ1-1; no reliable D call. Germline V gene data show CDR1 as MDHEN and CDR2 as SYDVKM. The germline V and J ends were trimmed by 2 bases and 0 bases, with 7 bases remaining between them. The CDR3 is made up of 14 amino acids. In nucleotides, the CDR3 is TGTGCCAGCAGTTTACACAGCATGAACACTGAAGCTTTCTTT. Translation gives CASSLHSMNTEAFF. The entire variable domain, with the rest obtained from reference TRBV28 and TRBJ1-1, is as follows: DVKVTQSSRYLVKRTGEKVFLECVQDMDHENMFWYRQDPGLGLRLIYFSYDVKMKEKGDIPEGYSVSREKKERFSLILESASTNQTSMYLCASSLHSMNTEAFFGQGTRLTVV.

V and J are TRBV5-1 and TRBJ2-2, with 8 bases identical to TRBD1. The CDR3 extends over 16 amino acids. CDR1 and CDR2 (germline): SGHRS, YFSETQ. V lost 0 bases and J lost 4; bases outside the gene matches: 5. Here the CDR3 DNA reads TGCGCCAGCAGCTTGGGGACAGGGATATTCACCGGGGAGCTGTTTTTT. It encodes CASSLGTGIFTGELFF.

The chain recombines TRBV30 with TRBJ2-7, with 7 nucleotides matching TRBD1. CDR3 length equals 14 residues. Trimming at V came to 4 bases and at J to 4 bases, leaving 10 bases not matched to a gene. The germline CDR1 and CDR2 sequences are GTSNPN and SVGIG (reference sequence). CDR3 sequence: CAWTRGGRGYEQYF. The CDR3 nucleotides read TGTGCCTGGACCCGAGGGGGCAGGGGGTACGAGCAGTACTTC.